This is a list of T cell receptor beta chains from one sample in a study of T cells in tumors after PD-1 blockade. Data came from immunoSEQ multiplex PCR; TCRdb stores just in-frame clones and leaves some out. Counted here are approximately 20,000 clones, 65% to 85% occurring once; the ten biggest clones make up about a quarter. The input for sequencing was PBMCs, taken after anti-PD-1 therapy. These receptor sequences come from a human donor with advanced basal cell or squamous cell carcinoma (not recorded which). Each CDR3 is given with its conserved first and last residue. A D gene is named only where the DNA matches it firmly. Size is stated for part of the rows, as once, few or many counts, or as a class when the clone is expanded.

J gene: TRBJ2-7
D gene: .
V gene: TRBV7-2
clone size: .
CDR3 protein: CASSFRDSGSYEQYF
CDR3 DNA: TGTGCCAGCAGCTTTCGGGACTCGGGATCCTACGAGCAGTACTTC

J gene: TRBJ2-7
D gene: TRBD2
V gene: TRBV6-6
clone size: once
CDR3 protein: CASRSLAGMLNEQYF
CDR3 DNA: TGTGCCAGCAGGTCCCTAGCGGGGATGCTCAACGAGCAGTACTTC

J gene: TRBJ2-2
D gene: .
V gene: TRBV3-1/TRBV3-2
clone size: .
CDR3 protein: CASSPQTALTGELFF
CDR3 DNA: TGTGCCAGCAGCCCTCAAACGGCCCTTACCGGGGAGCTGTTTTTT

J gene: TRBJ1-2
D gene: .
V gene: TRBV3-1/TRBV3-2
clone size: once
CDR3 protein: CASSRGRANYGYTF
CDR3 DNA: TGTGCCAGCAGCCGAGGGAGAGCTAACTATGGCTACACCTTC

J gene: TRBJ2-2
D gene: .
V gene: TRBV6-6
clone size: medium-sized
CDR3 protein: CASSYSRVANTGELFF
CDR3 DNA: TGTGCCAGCAGTTACTCGAGGGTAGCGAACACCGGGGAGCTGTTTTTT

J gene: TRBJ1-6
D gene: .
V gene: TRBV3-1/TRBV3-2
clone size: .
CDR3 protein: CASSHSARKNSPLHF
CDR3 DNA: TGTGCCAGCAGCCACTCAGCGAGGAAAAATTCACCCCTCCACTTT

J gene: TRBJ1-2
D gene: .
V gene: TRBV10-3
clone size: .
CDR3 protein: CAISEQKEGYTF
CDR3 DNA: TGTGCCATCAGTGAGCAAAAAGAAGGCTACACCTTC

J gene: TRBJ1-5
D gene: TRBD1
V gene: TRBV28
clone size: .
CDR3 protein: CASIYAEATGGNQPQHF
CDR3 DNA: TGTGCCAGCATATATGCCGAGGCGACAGGGGGCAATCAGCCCCAGCATTTT

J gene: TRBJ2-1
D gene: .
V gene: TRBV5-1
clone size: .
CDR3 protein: CASSLGSTENHNEQFF
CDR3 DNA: TGCGCCAGCAGCTTGGGATCGACAGAAAATCACAATGAGCAGTTCTTC

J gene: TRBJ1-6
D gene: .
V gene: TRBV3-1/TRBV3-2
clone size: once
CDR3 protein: CASSQDGGGPGILINSPLHF
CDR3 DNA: TGTGCCAGCAGCCAAGATGGTGGGGGGCCGGGAATTCTCATAAATTCACCCCTCCACTTT

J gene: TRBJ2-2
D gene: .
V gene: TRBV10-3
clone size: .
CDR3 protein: CAISGAAGELFF
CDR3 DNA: TGTGCCATCAGCGGGGCCGCCGGGGAGCTGTTTTTT

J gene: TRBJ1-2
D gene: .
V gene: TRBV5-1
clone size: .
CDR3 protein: CASSGDIYGYTF
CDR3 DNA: TGCGCCAGCAGCGGGGATATCTATGGCTACACCTTC

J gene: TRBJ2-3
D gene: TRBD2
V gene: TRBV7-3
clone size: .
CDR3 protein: CASSALAGAGDTQYF
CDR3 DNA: TGTGCCAGCAGTGCCCTAGCGGGGGCAGGGGATACGCAGTATTTT

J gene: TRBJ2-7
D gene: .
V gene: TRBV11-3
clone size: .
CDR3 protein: CASSLRLNTVLEQYF
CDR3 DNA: TGTGCCAGCAGCTTAAGACTAAATACCGTCCTCGAGCAGTACTTC

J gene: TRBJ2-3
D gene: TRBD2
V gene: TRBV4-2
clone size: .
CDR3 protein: CASSQDLAGGPATDTQYF
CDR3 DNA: TGTGCCAGCAGCCAAGATCTAGCGGGAGGGCCCGCCACAGATACGCAGTATTTT

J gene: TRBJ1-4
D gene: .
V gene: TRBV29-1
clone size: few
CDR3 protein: CSVFVATNEKLFF
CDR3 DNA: TGCAGCGTCTTCGTCGCAACTAATGAAAAACTGTTTTTT

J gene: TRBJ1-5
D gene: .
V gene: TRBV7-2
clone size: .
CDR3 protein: CASSSDSNQPQHF
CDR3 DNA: TGTGCCAGCAGCTCGGACAGCAATCAGCCCCAGCATTTT

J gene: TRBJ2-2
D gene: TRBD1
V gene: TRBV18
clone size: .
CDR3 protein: CASSPPEGAWTGELFF
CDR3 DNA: TGTGCCAGCTCACCACCTGAGGGGGCCTGGACCGGGGAGCTGTTTTTT

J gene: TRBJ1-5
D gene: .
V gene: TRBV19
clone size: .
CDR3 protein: CASSISRSGEDQPQHF
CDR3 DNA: TGTGCCAGTAGTATTTCCAGGTCGGGAGAGGATCAGCCCCAGCATTTT

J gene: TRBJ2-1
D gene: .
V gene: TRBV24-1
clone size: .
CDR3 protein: CATRNDRYNEQFF
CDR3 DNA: TGTGCCACCAGAAACGATCGGTACAATGAGCAGTTCTTC

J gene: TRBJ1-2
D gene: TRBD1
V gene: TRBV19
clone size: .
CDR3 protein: CASLRQGSVRGYTF
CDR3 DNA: TGTGCCAGTTTGAGACAGGGATCTGTTCGTGGCTACACCTTC

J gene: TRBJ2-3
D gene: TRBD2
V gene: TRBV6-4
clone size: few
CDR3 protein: CASSDSSSGDGADTQYF
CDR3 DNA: TGTGCCAGCAGTGACTCTTCTAGCGGAGATGGGGCAGATACGCAGTATTTT

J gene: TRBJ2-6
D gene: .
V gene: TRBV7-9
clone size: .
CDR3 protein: CASSLGVSGANVLTF
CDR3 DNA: TGTGCCAGCAGCTTAGGTGTCTCTGGGGCCAACGTCCTGACTTTC

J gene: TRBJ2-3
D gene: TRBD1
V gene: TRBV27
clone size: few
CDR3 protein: CASSQVEGASDTQYF
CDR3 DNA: TGTGCCAGCTCCCAGGTCGAGGGGGCTTCAGATACGCAGTATTTT

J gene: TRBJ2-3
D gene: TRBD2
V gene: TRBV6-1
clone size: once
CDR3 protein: CASSEIAGGGLADTQYF
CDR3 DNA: TGTGCCAGCAGTGAAATCGCCGGCGGGGGGCTCGCAGATACGCAGTATTTT

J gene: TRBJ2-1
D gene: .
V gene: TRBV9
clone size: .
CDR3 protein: CASSTVRGNEQFF
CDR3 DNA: TGTGCCAGCAGCACCGTTCGGGGGAATGAGCAGTTCTTC

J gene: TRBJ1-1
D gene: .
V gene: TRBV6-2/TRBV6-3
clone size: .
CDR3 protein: CASSFRMNTEAFF
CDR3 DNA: TGTGCCAGCAGTTTTAGGATGAACACTGAAGCTTTCTTT

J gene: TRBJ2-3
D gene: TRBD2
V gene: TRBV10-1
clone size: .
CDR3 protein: CASSELTGGLTDTQYF
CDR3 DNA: TGCGCCAGCAGTGAGTTGACGGGGGGGCTTACAGATACGCAGTATTTT

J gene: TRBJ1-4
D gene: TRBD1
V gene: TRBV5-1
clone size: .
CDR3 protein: CASSGGGLGEKLFF
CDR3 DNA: TGCGCCAGCAGCGGAGGGGGCCTTGGGGAAAAACTGTTTTTT

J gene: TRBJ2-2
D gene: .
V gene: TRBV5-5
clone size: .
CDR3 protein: CASSLDTRRTGELFF
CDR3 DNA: TGTGCCAGCAGCCTTGACACCCGGCGCACCGGGGAGCTGTTTTTT

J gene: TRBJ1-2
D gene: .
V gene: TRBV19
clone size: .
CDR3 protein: CASSIVGGGAPSVGYTF
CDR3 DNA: TGTGCCAGTAGTATAGTTGGAGGGGGGGCTCCTAGTGTCGGCTACACCTTC

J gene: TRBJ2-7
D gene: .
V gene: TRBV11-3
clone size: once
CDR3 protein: CASSFGFYEQYF
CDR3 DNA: TGTGCCAGCAGCTTTGGGTTCTACGAGCAGTACTTC

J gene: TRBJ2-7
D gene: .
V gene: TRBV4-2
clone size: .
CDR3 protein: CASSQEWGRGTSYEQYF
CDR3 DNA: TGTGCCAGCAGCCAAGAGTGGGGACGGGGGACTTCCTACGAGCAGTACTTC

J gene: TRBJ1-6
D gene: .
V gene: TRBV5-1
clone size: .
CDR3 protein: CASSLVTPESPLHF
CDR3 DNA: TGCGCCAGCAGCTTGGTAACCCCTGAATCACCCCTCCACTTT

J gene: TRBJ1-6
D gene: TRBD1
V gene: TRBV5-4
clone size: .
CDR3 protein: CASSETGQGENSPLHF
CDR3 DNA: TGTGCCAGCAGCGAAACCGGACAGGGGGAGAATTCACCCCTCCACTTT

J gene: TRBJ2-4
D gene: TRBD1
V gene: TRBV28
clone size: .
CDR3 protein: CASRDFAVRGRAKNIQYF
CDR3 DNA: TGTGCCAGCAGGGATTTCGCCGTCAGGGGGCGGGCCAAAAACATTCAGTACTTC

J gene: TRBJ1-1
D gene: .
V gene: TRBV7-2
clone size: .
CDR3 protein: CASSLGRIEVTEAFF
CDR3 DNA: TGTGCCAGCAGCTTAGGGCGGATCGAGGTCACTGAAGCTTTCTTT